This TCR beta chain was documented in a study of blood T cell repertoires in COVID-19. Per the original data handling: Reference gene primer amplification gave estimated nucleated cell counts. Sequenced by immunoSEQ multiplex PCR; TCRdb stores in-frame clones only, minus some. V and J calls and clone size are copied from that table; D and trimming were computed from the DNA. The sample yields 350,000 to 400,000 clones, about 90% seen once. Ages ranged from about 18 to 90 years, with residence in around 24 US areas. The CDR3 covers 14 residues. Germline CDR1 and CDR2: MNHEY and SMNVEV (reference sequence). The V end lost 7 bases, the J end lost 5 bases, and 17 bases lay between the germline ends.

The gene calls are TRBV27 and TRBJ1-1; D possibly corresponds to TRBD1 (6 bases). The TCR sequence derives from a woman aged 25-40 years who had recovered from COVID-19. Sequencing used PBMCs or T cells enriched from blood (not recorded which). This CDR3 reads CASKGFPRGTEAFF. As DNA, the CDR3 is TGTGCCAGCAAGGGCTTCCCGAGGGGGACTGAAGCTTTCTTT.